Listed below are T cell receptor beta chains from one sample, sequenced in a study of OX40 agonist ivuxolimab in advanced cancers. Profiling relied on immunoSEQ multiplex PCR, and the TCRdb table lists in-frame clones only, not all of them. Here the sample spans 90,000 to 100,000 clones, roughly 83% being singletons. This specimen was CD4+ or CD8+ T cells sorted from blood, taken in a trial of the OX40 agonist ivuxolimab. These receptors came from an adult with an advanced solid tumor such as melanoma, head and neck, liver or kidney cancer. The CDR3 runs from the conserved cysteine through the conserved F or W. The order of the fields is CDR3 protein, CDR3 DNA, clone size, V gene, D gene, J gene. The D gene is left open where the match is weak. Only part of the rows carry a size: once, few, many, or a class if the clone is expanded.

CAWSPSGIGEQFF,TGTGCCTGGAGTCCTAGCGGGATCGGTGAGCAGTTCTTC,-,TRBV30,TRBD2,TRBJ2-1
CASSTGLLGYTF,TGTGCCAGTAGTACGGGGCTGCTTGGCTACACCTTC,-,TRBV19,-,TRBJ1-2
CASSATGGADGYTF,TGTGCCAGCAGCGCGACAGGGGGCGCCGACGGCTACACCTTC,-,TRBV7-9,TRBD1,TRBJ1-2
CSVDQGARTEAFF,TGCAGCGTTGATCAGGGGGCGCGGACTGAAGCTTTCTTT,-,TRBV29-1,TRBD1,TRBJ1-1
CASSLLVGNTIYF,TGTGCCAGCAGCTTACTCGTTGGAAACACCATATATTTT,-,TRBV7-3,-,TRBJ1-3
CASKLSGKTYEQYF,TGTGCCAGCAAGCTTAGCGGGAAAACCTACGAGCAGTACTTC,-,TRBV6-1,TRBD2,TRBJ2-7
CASSSGTAVSYEQYF,TGTGCCAGCAGCTCCGGGACCGCGGTAAGCTACGAGCAGTACTTC,-,TRBV7-9,-,TRBJ2-7
CASSGRVQQETQYF,TGTGCCAGCAGCGGTAGAGTACAGCAAGAGACCCAGTACTTC,-,TRBV6-1,-,TRBJ2-5
CASSLASGKSSYNEQFF,TGTGCCAGCAGCTTAGCTAGCGGGAAGTCCTCCTACAATGAGCAGTTCTTC,few,TRBV7-9,TRBD2,TRBJ2-1
CASSYVGQGADTQYF,TGTGCCAGCAGTTACGTTGGTCAGGGGGCAGATACGCAGTATTTT,-,TRBV6-5,TRBD1,TRBJ2-3
CASSSSGTRETQYF,TGTGCCAGCAGCTCGTCCGGGACTAGAGAGACCCAGTACTTC,-,TRBV7-9,TRBD2,TRBJ2-5
CASSPSGTGAWGYTF,TGTGCCAGCAGTCCTTCCGGGACAGGGGCATGGGGCTACACCTTC,-,TRBV6-1,TRBD1,TRBJ1-2
CASGLVRDEQYF,TGTGCTAGTGGTTTGGTAAGGGACGAGCAGTACTTC,-,TRBV12-5,-,TRBJ2-7
CASSVEGGRAIGNEQFF,TGTGCCAGCAGCGTAGAGGGCGGGAGAGCTATCGGCAATGAGCAGTTCTTC,-,TRBV9,TRBD2,TRBJ2-1
CASSFHTDTQYF,TGTGCCAGCAGCTTTCACACAGATACGCAGTATTTT,-,TRBV11-2,-,TRBJ2-3
CASSLVGYTQYF,TGTGCCAGCAGCTTAGTCGGATATACGCAGTATTTT,-,TRBV7-2,-,TRBJ2-3
CASTVSGDGYTF,TGTGCCAGCACCGTCTCCGGGGATGGCTACACCTTC,-,TRBV6-6,-,TRBJ1-2
CASSTTGGSGNTIYF,TGTGCCAGCAGCACCACAGGGGGCTCTGGAAACACCATATATTTT,-,TRBV9,TRBD1,TRBJ1-3
CATSRGASYEQYF,TGTGCCACCAGCAGAGGAGCGTCCTACGAGCAGTACTTC,-,TRBV15,-,TRBJ2-7
CASSTDRVSDTQYF,TGCGCCAGCAGCACGGACAGGGTGTCAGATACGCAGTATTTT,-,TRBV5-1,TRBD1,TRBJ2-3
CAISVKGAESPLHF,TGTGCCATCAGTGTGAAGGGGGCAGAGTCACCCCTCCACTTT,few,TRBV10-3,TRBD1,TRBJ1-6
CATSRELQTADTQYF,TGTGCCACCAGCCGGGAGCTGCAAACGGCAGATACGCAGTATTTT,once,TRBV15,-,TRBJ2-3
CSAALLGATQYF,TGCAGCGCTGCCCTTTTGGGGGCTACGCAGTATTTT,-,TRBV29-1,-,TRBJ2-3
CASSRSGIEQFF,TGTGCCAGCAGCCGCTCCGGAATTGAGCAGTTCTTC,-,TRBV7-2,-,TRBJ2-1
CASGMGSLMGNQPQHF,TGTGCCAGCGGGATGGGGTCCCTAATGGGCAATCAGCCCCAGCATTTT,-,TRBV7-6,-,TRBJ1-5
CASSPTGGSGNTIYF,TGTGCCAGCAGCCCCACGGGGGGCTCTGGAAACACCATATATTTT,-,TRBV7-3,-,TRBJ1-3
CASSPFEGAREQYF,TGTGCCAGCAGTCCCTTTGAGGGGGCGAGGGAGCAGTACTTC,-,TRBV28,TRBD1,TRBJ2-7
CASSRTYTRDLSNTGELFF,TGCGCCAGCAGCCGAACTTATACCAGGGACCTTTCTAACACCGGGGAGCTGTTTTTT,-,TRBV5-1,-,TRBJ2-2
CAWSLTRSQETQYF,TGTGCCTGGAGTCTTACACGGTCCCAAGAGACCCAGTACTTC,-,TRBV30,-,TRBJ2-5
CASSGLTGLAATDTQYF,TGTGCCAGCAGTGGGCTGACGGGACTAGCGGCTACAGATACGCAGTATTTT,-,TRBV6-1,TRBD2,TRBJ2-3
CASSQAGQRAFF,TGCGCCAGCAGCCAAGCCGGACAGAGGGCTTTCTTT,-,TRBV7-2,-,TRBJ1-1
CASSLMIATNEQFF,TGTGCCAGCAGCTTGATGATAGCCACCAATGAGCAGTTCTTC,-,TRBV5-8,-,TRBJ2-1
CASSVSGTGVYEQYF,TGTGCCAGCAGCGTAAGCGGGACAGGGGTATACGAGCAGTACTTC,-,TRBV9,TRBD1,TRBJ2-7
CASSSLPYEQYF,TGTGCCAGCAGTTCCCTCCCCTACGAGCAGTACTTC,-,TRBV6-1,-,TRBJ2-7
CASSPTGAGIPDTQYF,TGCGCCAGCTCTCCCACCGGGGCAGGGATCCCAGATACGCAGTATTTT,-,TRBV4-1,-,TRBJ2-3
CASSYLGARLQETQYF,TGTGCCAGCAGCTATTTGGGGGCGCGCCTCCAAGAGACCCAGTACTTC,-,TRBV5-5,-,TRBJ2-5
CASSLGGREWEAFF,TGTGCCAGCAGCTTAGGGGGCAGGGAGTGGGAAGCTTTCTTT,-,TRBV7-2,-,TRBJ1-1
CASSFLGRETQYF,TGTGCCAGCAGTTTTCTGGGGCGGGAGACCCAGTACTTC,-,TRBV28,-,TRBJ2-5
CASSFEGARGETQYF,TGTGCCAGCAGCTTCGAGGGGGCTCGGGGAGAGACCCAGTACTTC,-,TRBV11-1,TRBD1,TRBJ2-5
CASSLVGQGRNEQYF,TGTGCCAGCAGTTTAGTGGGACAGGGTAGAAACGAGCAGTACTTC,-,TRBV28,TRBD1,TRBJ2-7
CASSHWWAKNIQYF,TGTGCCAGCAGCCACTGGTGGGCCAAAAACATTCAGTACTTC,-,TRBV21-1,-,TRBJ2-4
CSAETGTGGRNEQFF,TGCAGCGCTGAGACCGGGACAGGGGGTCGGAATGAGCAGTTCTTC,once,TRBV29-1,TRBD1,TRBJ2-1
CASSPTSGSGRDTQYF,TGTGCCAGCTCACCGACTAGCGGGAGTGGAAGGGATACGCAGTATTTT,-,TRBV18,TRBD2,TRBJ2-3
CASRRDRGRGEKLFF,TGTGCCAGCAGGCGAGACAGGGGGAGAGGTGAAAAACTGTTTTTT,-,TRBV5-8,TRBD1,TRBJ1-4
CASSPIGYPSSYEQYF,TGTGCCAGCAGCCCGATAGGGTACCCGAGCTCCTACGAGCAGTACTTC,-,TRBV7-9,-,TRBJ2-7
CAIGTYEQYF,TGTGCCATAGGAACCTACGAGCAGTACTTC,-,TRBV5-4,-,TRBJ2-7
CASSPDRMSGELFF,TGCGCCAGCAGCCCGGACCGGATGTCCGGGGAGCTGTTTTTT,-,TRBV5-1,-,TRBJ2-2
CASSLPTGKAFF,TGTGCCAGCAGCTTGCCGACAGGTAAAGCTTTCTTT,once,TRBV5-5,-,TRBJ1-1
CASGGGQETQYF,TGCGCCAGCGGGGGTGGCCAAGAGACCCAGTACTTC,-,TRBV5-1,-,TRBJ2-5
CASSLDEGETQYF,TGTGCCAGCAGCTTGGACGAGGGGGAGACCCAGTACTTC,-,TRBV7-6,-,TRBJ2-5
CASRLGGGDYNEQFF,TGCGCCAGCAGACTCGGGGGCGGGGACTACAATGAGCAGTTCTTC,-,TRBV5-1,-,TRBJ2-1
CSASTGNTEAFF,TGCAGCGCTTCGACTGGGAACACTGAAGCTTTCTTT,-,TRBV29-1,-,TRBJ1-1
CASSLEPGTGELFF,TGTGCCAGCAGCTTAGAACCGGGAACCGGGGAGCTGTTTTTT,-,TRBV11-2,-,TRBJ2-2
CASSSTGTSWDEQYF,TGTGCCAGCAGCTCCACCGGGACTAGCTGGGACGAGCAGTACTTC,once,TRBV9,TRBD2,TRBJ2-7
CASSKAGMNTEAFF,TGTGCCAGCAGTAAGGCCGGGATGAACACTGAAGCTTTCTTT,-,TRBV28,-,TRBJ1-1
CAHRSTPGDGYTF,TGTGCCCATCGGTCCACACCAGGAGATGGCTACACCTTC,-,TRBV10-3,-,TRBJ1-2
CASILGVQTSNQPQHF,TGTGCCAGCATCCTCGGGGTCCAAACTAGCAATCAGCCCCAGCATTTT,-,TRBV28,-,TRBJ1-5